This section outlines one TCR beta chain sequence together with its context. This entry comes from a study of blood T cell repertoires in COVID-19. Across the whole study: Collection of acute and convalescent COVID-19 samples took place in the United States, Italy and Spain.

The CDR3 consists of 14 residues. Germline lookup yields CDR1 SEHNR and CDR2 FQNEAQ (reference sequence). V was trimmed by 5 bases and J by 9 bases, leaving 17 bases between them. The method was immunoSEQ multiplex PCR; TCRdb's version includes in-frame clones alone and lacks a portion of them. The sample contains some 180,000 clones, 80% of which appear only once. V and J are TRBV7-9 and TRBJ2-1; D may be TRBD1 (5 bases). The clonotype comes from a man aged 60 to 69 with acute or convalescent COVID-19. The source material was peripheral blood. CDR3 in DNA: TGTGCCAGCAGCAGCTCACAGGAATGGGTTGAGCAGTTCTTC. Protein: CASSSSQEWVEQFF.